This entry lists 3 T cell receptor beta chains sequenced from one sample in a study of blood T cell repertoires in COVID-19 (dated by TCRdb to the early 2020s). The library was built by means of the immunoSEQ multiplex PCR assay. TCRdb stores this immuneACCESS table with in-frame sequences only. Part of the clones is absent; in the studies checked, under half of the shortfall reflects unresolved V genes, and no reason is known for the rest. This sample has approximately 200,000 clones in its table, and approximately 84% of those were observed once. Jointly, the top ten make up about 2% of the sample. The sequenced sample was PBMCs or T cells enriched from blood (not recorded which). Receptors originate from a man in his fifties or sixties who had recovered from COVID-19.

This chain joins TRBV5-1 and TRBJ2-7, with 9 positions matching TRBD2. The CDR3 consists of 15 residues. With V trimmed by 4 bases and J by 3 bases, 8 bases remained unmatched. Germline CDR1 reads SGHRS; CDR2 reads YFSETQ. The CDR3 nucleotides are TGCGCCAGCAGCGTCATAGCGGGGGCTATCTACGAGCAGTACTTC. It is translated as CASSVIAGAIYEQYF.

As DNA, the CDR3 is TGTGCCAGCTCACCGCCCGGGAGGGGCTATGGCTACACCTTC. This gives the protein CASSPPGRGYGYTF. The V call is TRBV18, the J call TRBJ1-2; perhaps TRBD1 as D (5 bases). V lost 3 bases to trimming and J lost 4 bases, with 12 bases between them. This CDR3 is built from 14 residues. CDR1 is KGHSH, CDR2 LQKENI, per germline.

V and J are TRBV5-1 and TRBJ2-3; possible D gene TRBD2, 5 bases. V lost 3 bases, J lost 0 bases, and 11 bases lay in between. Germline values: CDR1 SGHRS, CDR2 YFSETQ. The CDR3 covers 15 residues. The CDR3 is CASSWPEGSTDTQYF. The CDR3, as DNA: TGCGCCAGCAGCTGGCCCGAGGGAAGCACAGATACGCAGTATTTT.